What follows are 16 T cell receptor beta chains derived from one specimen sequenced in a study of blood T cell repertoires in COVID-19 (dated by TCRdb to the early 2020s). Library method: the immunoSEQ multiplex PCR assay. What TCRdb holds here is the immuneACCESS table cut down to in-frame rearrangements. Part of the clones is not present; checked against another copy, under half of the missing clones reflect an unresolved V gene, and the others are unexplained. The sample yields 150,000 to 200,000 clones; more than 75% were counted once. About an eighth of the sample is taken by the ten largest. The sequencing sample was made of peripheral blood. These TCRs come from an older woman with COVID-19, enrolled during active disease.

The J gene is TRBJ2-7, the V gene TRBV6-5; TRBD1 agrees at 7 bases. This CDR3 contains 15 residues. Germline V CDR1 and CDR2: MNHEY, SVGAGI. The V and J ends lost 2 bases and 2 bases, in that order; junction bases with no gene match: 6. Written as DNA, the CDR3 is TGTGCCAGCAGTTACCTGGGGACAGACGCCTACGAGCAGTACTTC. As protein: CASSYLGTDAYEQYF.

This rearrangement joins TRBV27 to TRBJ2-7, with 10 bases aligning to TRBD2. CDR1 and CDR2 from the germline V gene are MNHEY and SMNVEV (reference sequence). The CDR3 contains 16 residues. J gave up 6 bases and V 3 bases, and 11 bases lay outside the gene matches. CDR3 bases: TGTGCCAGCAGTTTGATGGCTAGCGGGAGTACGGGCGAGCAGTACTTC. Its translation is CASSLMASGSTGEQYF.

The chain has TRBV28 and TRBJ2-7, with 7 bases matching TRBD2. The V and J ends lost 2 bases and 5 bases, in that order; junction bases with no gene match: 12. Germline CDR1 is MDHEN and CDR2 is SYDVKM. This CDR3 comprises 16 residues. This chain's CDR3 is CASSLPPSGAPDEQYF. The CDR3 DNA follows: TGTGCCAGCAGTTTACCCCCTAGCGGTGCTCCAGACGAGCAGTACTTC. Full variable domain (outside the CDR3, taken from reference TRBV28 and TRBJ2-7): DVKVTQSSRYLVKRTGEKVFLECVQDMDHENMFWYRQDPGLGLRLIYFSYDVKMKEKGDIPEGYSVSREKKERFSLILESASTNQTSMYLCASSLPPSGAPDEQYFGPGTRLTVT.

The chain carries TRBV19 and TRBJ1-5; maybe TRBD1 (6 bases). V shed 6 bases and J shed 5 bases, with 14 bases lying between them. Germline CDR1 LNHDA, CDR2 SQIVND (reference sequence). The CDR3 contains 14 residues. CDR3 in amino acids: CASRTGTNYQPQHF. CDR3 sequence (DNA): TGTGCCAGTAGGACCGGGACAAATTATCAGCCCCAGCATTTT.

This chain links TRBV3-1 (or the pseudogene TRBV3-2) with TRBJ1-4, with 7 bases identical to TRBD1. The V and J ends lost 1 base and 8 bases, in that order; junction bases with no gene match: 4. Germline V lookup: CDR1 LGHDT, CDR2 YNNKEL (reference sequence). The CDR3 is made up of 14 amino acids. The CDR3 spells CASSQAQGLEKLFF. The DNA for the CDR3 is TGTGCCAGCAGCCAAGCACAGGGGCTCGAAAAACTGTTTTTT.

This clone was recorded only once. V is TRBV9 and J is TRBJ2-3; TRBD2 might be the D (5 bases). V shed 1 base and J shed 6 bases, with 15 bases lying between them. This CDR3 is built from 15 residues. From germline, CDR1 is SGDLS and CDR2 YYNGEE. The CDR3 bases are TGTGCCAGCAGCGTATCGGGGAGACCGACGGATACGCAGTATTTT. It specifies CASSVSGRPTDTQYF. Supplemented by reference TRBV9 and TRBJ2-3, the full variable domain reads DSGVTQTPKHLITATGQRVTLRCSPRSGDLSVYWYQQSLDQGLQFLIQYYNGEERAKGNILERFSAQQFPDLHSELNLSSLELGDSALYFCASSVSGRPTDTQYFGPGTRLTVL.

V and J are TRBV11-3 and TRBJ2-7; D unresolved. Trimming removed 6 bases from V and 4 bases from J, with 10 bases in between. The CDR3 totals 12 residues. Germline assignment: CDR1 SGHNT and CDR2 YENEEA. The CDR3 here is CASSRTTYEQYF. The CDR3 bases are TGTGCCAGCAGTCGAACTACGTACGAGCAGTACTTC.

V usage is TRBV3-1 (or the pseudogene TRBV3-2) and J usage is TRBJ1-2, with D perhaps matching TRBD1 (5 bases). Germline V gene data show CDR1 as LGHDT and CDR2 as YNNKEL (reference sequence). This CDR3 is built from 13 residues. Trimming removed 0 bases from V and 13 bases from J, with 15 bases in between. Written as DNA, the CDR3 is TGTGCCAGCAGCCAAGATCGGCGGAGGGGTTCCACCTTC. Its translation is CASSQDRRRGSTF.

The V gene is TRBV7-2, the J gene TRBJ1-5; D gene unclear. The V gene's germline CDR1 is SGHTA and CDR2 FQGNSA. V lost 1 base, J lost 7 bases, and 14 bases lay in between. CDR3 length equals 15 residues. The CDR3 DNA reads TGTGCCAGCAGCTTAGTTCTCGGGTCGGGGCAGCCCCAGCATTTT. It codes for CASSLVLGSGQPQHF.

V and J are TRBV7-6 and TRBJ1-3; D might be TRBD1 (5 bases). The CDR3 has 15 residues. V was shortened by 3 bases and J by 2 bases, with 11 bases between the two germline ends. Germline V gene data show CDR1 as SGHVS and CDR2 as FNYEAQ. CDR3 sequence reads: CASSFGLTAGNTIYF. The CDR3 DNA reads TGTGCCAGCAGCTTCGGGTTGACAGCTGGAAACACCATATATTTT.

CDR3 region: CASSPRGSGSYEQYF. CDR3 bases: TGTGCCAGCAGCCCCCGGGGGAGCGGGAGCTACGAGCAGTACTTC. The chain recombines TRBV9 with TRBJ2-7, with 8 bases identical to TRBD2. The junction had 9 bases not matched to a gene; V was cut back by 4 bases and J by 3 bases. The germline V gene has CDR1 SGDLS and CDR2 YYNGEE. The CDR3 runs to 15 residues.

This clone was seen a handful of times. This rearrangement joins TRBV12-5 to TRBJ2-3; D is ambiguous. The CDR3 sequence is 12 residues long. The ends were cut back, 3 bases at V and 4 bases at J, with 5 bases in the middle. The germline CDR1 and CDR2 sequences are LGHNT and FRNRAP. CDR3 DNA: TGTGCTAGTGGTTTTGGAGCAGATACGCAGTATTTT. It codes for CASGFGADTQYF.

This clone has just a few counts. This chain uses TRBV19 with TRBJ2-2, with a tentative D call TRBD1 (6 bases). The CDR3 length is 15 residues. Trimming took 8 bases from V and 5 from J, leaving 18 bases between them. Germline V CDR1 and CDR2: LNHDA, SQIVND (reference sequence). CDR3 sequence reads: CASFPSSRGTGELFF. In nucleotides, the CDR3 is TGTGCCAGTTTTCCAAGCTCTAGGGGGACCGGGGAGCTGTTTTTT. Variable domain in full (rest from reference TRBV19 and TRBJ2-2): DGGITQSPKYLFRKEGQNVTLSCEQNLNHDAMYWYRQDPGQGLRLIYYSQIVNDFQKGDIAEGYSVSREKKESFPLTVTSAQKNPTAFYLCASFPSSRGTGELFFGEGSRLTVL.

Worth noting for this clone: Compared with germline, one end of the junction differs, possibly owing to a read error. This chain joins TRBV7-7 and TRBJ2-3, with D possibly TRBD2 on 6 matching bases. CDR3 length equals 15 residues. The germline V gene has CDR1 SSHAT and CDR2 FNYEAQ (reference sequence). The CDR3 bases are TGTGCTAGCAGCTTATCAGCGGGCCCCACAGATACGCAGTATTTT. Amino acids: CASSLSAGPTDTQYF.

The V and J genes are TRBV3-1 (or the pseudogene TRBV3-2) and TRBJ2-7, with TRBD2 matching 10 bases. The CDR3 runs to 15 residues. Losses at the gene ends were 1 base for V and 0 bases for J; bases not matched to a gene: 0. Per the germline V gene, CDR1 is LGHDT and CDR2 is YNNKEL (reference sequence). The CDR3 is CASSQGLAGSYEQYF. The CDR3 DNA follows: TGTGCCAGCAGCCAAGGACTAGCGGGCTCCTACGAGCAGTACTTC.

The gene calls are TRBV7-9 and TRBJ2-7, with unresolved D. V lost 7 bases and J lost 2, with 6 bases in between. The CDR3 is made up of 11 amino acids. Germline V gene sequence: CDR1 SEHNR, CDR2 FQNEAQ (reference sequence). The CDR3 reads CASTQTYEQYF. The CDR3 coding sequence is TGTGCCAGCACCCAAACCTACGAGCAGTACTTC.